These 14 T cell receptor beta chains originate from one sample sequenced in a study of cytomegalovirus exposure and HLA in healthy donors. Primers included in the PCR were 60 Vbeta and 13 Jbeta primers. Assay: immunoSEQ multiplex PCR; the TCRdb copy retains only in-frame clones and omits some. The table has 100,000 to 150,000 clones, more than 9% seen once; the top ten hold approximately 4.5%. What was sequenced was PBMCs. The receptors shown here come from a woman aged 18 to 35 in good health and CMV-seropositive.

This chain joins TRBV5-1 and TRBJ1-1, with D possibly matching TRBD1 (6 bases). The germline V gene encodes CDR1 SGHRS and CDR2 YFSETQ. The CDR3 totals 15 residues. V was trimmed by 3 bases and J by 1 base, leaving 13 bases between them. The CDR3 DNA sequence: TGCGCCAGCAGCTACGACAGGCGCCAGAACACTGAAGCTTTCTTT. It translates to CASSYDRRQNTEAFF.

CDR3: CASSLGPRRDTGELFF. The CDR3 coding sequence is TGCGCCAGCAGCTTGGGGCCCAGGAGGGACACCGGGGAGCTGTTTTTT. The J gene is TRBJ2-2, the V gene TRBV5-1; D is perhaps TRBD2 (6 bases). Germline V CDR1 and CDR2: SGHRS, YFSETQ. The V gene lost 0 bases and the J gene lost 3 bases, with 12 bases spanning the gap. The CDR3 has 16 residues.

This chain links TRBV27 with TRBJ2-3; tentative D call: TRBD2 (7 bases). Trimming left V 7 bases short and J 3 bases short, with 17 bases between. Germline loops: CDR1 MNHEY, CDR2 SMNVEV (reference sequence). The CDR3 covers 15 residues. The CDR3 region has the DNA TGTGCCAGCACCCTCGAAGGGGGGGGAACAGATACGCAGTATTTT. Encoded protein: CASTLEGGGTDTQYF.

The CDR3 spells CASSRELAAAYNEQFF. CDR3 bases: TGTGCCAGCAGCCGGGAACTAGCGGCAGCATACAATGAGCAGTTCTTC. V and J are TRBV14 and TRBJ2-1; TRBD2 matches 8 bases. CDR1 and CDR2 from the germline V gene are SGHDN and FVKESK. The V and J ends lost 4 bases and 4 bases, in that order; junction bases with no gene match: 9. There are 16 residues in the CDR3.

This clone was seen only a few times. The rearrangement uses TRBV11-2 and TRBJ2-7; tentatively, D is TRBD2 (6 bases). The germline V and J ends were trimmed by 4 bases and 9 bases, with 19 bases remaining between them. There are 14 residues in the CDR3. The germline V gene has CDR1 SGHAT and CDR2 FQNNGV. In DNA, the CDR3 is TGTGCCAGCAGCTCCTGGAAGGAGGGGCGCACGCAGTACTTC. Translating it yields CASSSWKEGRTQYF.

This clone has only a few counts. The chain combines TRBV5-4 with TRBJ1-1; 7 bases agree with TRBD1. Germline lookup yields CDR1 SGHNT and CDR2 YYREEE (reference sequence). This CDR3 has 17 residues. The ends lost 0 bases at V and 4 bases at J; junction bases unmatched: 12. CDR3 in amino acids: CASSLDQGVAMGTEAFF. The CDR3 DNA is TGTGCCAGCAGCTTGGATCAGGGGGTCGCGATGGGCACTGAAGCTTTCTTT.

In nucleotides, the CDR3 is TGTGCCAGCAGCTTACAGGGATCAGTTTCGCAGTATTTT. Protein product: CASSLQGSVSQYF. The chain has TRBV7-3 and TRBJ2-3; tentatively, D is TRBD1 (5 bases). Germline V gene data show CDR1 as SGHTA and CDR2 as FQGTGA. Trimming removed 2 bases at V and 10 bases at J, with 13 bases between. The CDR3 contains 13 residues.

The CDR3 sequence: CASSDGRFTGELFF. For the CDR3, the DNA is TGTGCCAGCAGTGACGGGAGGTTCACCGGGGAGCTGTTTTTT. This sequence joins TRBV6-1 and TRBJ2-2; TRBD2 matches 7 bases. There are 14 residues in the CDR3. CDR1 is MNHNS, CDR2 SASEGT, per germline. After removal of 3 bases from V and 4 bases from J, the junction contained 2 bases not matched to a gene.

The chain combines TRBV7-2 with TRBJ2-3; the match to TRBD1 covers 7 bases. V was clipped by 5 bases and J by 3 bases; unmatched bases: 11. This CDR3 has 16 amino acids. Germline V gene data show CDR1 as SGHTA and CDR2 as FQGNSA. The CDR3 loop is CASSPQTGLPTDTQYF. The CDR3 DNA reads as TGTGCCAGCAGCCCTCAGACAGGGTTGCCGACAGATACGCAGTATTTT.

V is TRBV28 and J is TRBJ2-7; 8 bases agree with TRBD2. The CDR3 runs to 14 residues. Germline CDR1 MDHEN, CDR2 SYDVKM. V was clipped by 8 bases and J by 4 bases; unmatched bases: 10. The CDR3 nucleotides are TGTGCCAGCCTTAGGGCGGGAGGATATTACGAGCAGTACTTC. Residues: CASLRAGGYYEQYF.

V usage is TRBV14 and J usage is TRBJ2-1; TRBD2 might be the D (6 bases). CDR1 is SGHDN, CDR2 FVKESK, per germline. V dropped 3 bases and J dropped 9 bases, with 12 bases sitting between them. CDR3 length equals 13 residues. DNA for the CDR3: TGTGCCAGCAGCCAGGGGGGATGGGGTGAGCAGTTCTTC. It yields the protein CASSQGGWGEQFF.

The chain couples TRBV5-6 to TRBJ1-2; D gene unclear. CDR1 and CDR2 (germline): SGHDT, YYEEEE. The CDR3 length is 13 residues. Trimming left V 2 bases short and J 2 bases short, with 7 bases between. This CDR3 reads CASSFQQNYGYTF. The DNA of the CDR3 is TGTGCCAGCAGCTTTCAACAGAACTATGGCTACACCTTC.

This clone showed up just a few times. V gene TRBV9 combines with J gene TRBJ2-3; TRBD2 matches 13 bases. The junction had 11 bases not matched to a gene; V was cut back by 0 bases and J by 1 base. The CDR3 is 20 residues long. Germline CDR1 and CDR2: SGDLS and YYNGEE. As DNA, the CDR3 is TGTGCCAGCAGCGTAGAAATTTTTGGACTAGCGGGAGTAGGCACAGATACGCAGTATTTT. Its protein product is CASSVEIFGLAGVGTDTQYF.

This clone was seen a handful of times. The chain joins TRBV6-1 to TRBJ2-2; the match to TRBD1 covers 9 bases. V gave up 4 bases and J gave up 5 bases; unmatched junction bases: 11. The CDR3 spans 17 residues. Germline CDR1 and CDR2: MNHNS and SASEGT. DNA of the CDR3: TGTGCCAGCAGTGCCCCCGCCGGGACAGGGTATACCGGGGAGCTGTTTTTT. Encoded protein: CASSAPAGTGYTGELFF.